The rows below give T cell receptor beta chains drawn from one sample of a study of cytomegalovirus exposure and HLA in healthy donors. The protocol was immunoSEQ multiplex PCR, while the TCRdb copy is restricted to in-frame clones and leaves out a portion. The sample contains 150,000 to 200,000 clones, approximately 88% of which appear only once. The sample was PBMCs. These receptor sequences come from a man between 18 and 35 years old in good health and CMV-seropositive. Both conserved end residues are part of each CDR3.

j_call v_call cdr3_aa
TRBJ2-2 TRBV6-5 CASLGGPGELFF
TRBJ1-2 TRBV5-4 CASSLGRGEGYTF
TRBJ1-4 TRBV7-9 CASSLVLGGNEKLFF
TRBJ2-3 TRBV6-6 CASRGGGLITPDTQYF
TRBJ2-5 TRBV27 CASSFGLAGRETQYF
TRBJ1-2 TRBV30 CAWSATGSYYGYTF
TRBJ1-2 TRBV12-5 CASGSQGRYGYTF
TRBJ1-2 TRBV28 CASTLGQSYGYTF
TRBJ2-2 TRBV28 CASSTRDRGSGELFF
TRBJ2-5 TRBV28 CARPRAGLETQYF
TRBJ1-1 TRBV7-3 CASSAQPVEGTEAFF
TRBJ2-7 TRBV2 CASSEVRGSSYEQYF
TRBJ1-5 TRBV7-2 CASSVGRYSNQPQHF
TRBJ2-3 TRBV2 CASRLGRDTQYF
TRBJ2-3 TRBV27 CASSLSAGGEIDTQYF
TRBJ2-2 TRBV28 CASRTGRLDTGELFF
TRBJ2-3 TRBV11-2 CASSPRQSTDTQYF
TRBJ2-5 TRBV7-8 CASSFKRGPETQYF
TRBJ1-1 TRBV19 CASSPRGYTEAFF
TRBJ1-1 TRBV13 CASSGAGSEAFF
TRBJ2-5 TRBV11-2 CASRPAGRTQETQYF
TRBJ1-5 TRBV7-2 CASSLAVNQPQHF
TRBJ2-4 TRBV6-1 CASRAGPKNIQYF
TRBJ2-1 TRBV7-3 CASSLFGGVSYNEQFF
TRBJ1-2 TRBV30 CAFRQGAVGYTF
TRBJ2-7 TRBV29-1 CSVEVGGSYEQYF
TRBJ2-7 TRBV7-2 CASSQREGRAPYEQYF
TRBJ2-3 TRBV7-2 CASSLRDRGWDTQYF
TRBJ2-1 TRBV7-8 CASSLWLAQDNEQFF
TRBJ2-4 TRBV19 CASSAPEGPPIF
TRBJ2-3 TRBV5-4 CASSSTSGSTDTQYF
TRBJ2-4 TRBV28 CASSPPITSGAPAKNIQYF
TRBJ1-5 TRBV7-2 CASSPATGSNQPQHF
TRBJ1-1 TRBV19 CASSALRQGGPDKAFF
TRBJ1-3 TRBV29-1 CSVAGGLFSGNTIYF
TRBJ2-7 TRBV7-8 CASSVGLAAYEQYF
TRBJ2-7 TRBV2 CARSKGTGRGEQYF
TRBJ1-5 TRBV28 CASSLRQGDQPQHF
TRBJ2-1 TRBV2 CASLFSNEQFF
TRBJ2-1 TRBV5-1 CASSWGQGDHNEQFF
TRBJ2-7 TRBV14 CASSQLGGRVDEQYF
TRBJ1-1 TRBV29-1 CSVEEPGMNTEAFF
TRBJ2-7 TRBV5-1 CASSWIAGGSYEQYF
TRBJ1-5 TRBV6-1 CASIGGGPQHF
TRBJ2-7 TRBV18 CASSPPTGRDEQYF
TRBJ2-3 TRBV5-4 CASSLGDTQYF
TRBJ1-2 TRBV18 CASSPTATGYEIYGYTF